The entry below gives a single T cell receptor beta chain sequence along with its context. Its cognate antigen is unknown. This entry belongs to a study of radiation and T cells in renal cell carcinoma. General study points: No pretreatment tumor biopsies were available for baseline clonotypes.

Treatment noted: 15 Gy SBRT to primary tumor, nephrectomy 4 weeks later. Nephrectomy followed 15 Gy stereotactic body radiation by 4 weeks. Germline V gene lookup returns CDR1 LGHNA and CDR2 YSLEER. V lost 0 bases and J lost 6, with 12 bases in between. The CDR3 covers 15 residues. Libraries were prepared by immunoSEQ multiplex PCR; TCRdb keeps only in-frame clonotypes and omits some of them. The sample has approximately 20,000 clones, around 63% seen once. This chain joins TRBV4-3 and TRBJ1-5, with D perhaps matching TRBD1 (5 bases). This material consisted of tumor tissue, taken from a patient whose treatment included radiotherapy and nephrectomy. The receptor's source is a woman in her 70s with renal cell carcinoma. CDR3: CASSQDGTKAQPQHF. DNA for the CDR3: TGCGCCAGCAGCCAAGATGGGACGAAGGCTCAGCCCCAGCATTTT.